This is a list of T cell receptor beta chains from one sample in a study of cytomegalovirus exposure and HLA in healthy donors. Profiling relied on immunoSEQ multiplex PCR, and the TCRdb table lists in-frame clones only, not all of them. The table lists about 120,000 clones, around 76% of them singletons. Sequenced: PBMCs. The receptor set was obtained from a woman between 35 and 50 years old in good health and CMV-seropositive. CDR3s include the opening cysteine and the closing phenylalanine or tryptophan. D genes are given only for firm matches. Clone size appears in some rows only: once, few, many, or a class for an expanded clone.

abundance: once; j_gene: TRBJ2-6; v_gene: TRBV11-2; d_gene: TRBD2; CDR3aa: CASSGGLAGGSGANVLTF; CDR3nt: TGTGCCAGCAGCGGGGGACTAGCGGGGGGCTCTGGGGCCAACGTCCTGACTTTC
abundance: .; j_gene: TRBJ1-2; v_gene: TRBV10-2; d_gene: TRBD1; CDR3aa: CASSETDRAYGYTF; CDR3nt: TGCGCCAGCAGTGAGACGGACAGGGCATATGGCTACACCTTC
abundance: .; j_gene: TRBJ1-5; v_gene: TRBV12-5; d_gene: TRBD1; CDR3aa: CASGLWTGGGNQPQHF; CDR3nt: TGTGCTAGTGGTTTGTGGACAGGGGGCGGGAATCAGCCCCAGCATTTT
abundance: once; j_gene: TRBJ2-5; v_gene: TRBV7-8; d_gene: TRBD1; CDR3aa: CASSQQGETQYF; CDR3nt: TGTGCCAGCAGCCAACAGGGGGAGACCCAGTACTTC
abundance: .; j_gene: TRBJ1-1; v_gene: TRBV5-4; d_gene: TRBD1; CDR3aa: CASSPGQGVMNTEAFF; CDR3nt: TGTGCCAGCAGCCCAGGACAGGGAGTGATGAACACTGAAGCTTTCTTT
abundance: .; j_gene: TRBJ2-7; v_gene: TRBV5-1; d_gene: .; CDR3aa: CASSLESGFRYEQYF; CDR3nt: TGCGCCAGCAGCTTGGAATCGGGGTTTAGGTACGAGCAGTACTTC
abundance: .; j_gene: TRBJ2-7; v_gene: TRBV7-9; d_gene: TRBD1; CDR3aa: CASKSTGVYEQYF; CDR3nt: TGTGCCAGCAAATCCACAGGGGTGTACGAGCAGTACTTC
abundance: .; j_gene: TRBJ1-2; v_gene: TRBV30; d_gene: TRBD1; CDR3aa: CAWRGQGFNYGYTF; CDR3nt: TGTGCCTGGAGGGGACAGGGATTTAACTATGGCTACACCTTC
abundance: .; j_gene: TRBJ2-6; v_gene: TRBV7-2; d_gene: .; CDR3aa: CASSLSNVGSGANVLTF; CDR3nt: TGTGCCAGCAGCTTAAGTAATGTCGGGTCTGGGGCCAACGTCCTGACTTTC
abundance: .; j_gene: TRBJ2-2; v_gene: TRBV23-1; d_gene: .; CDR3aa: CASSQKQGKNTGELFF; CDR3nt: TGCGCCAGCAGTCAGAAACAGGGTAAGAACACCGGGGAGCTGTTTTTT
abundance: .; j_gene: TRBJ2-2; v_gene: TRBV5-1; d_gene: .; CDR3aa: CASSPAGTNTGELFF; CDR3nt: TGCGCCAGCAGCCCGGCAGGTACGAACACCGGGGAGCTGTTTTTT
abundance: .; j_gene: TRBJ1-2; v_gene: TRBV5-8; d_gene: .; CDR3aa: CASSLRGQLDTF; CDR3nt: TGTGCCAGCAGCTTGCGAGGACAGTTGGACACCTTC
abundance: .; j_gene: TRBJ1-2; v_gene: TRBV7-6; d_gene: .; CDR3aa: CASSPDAGLGGYTF; CDR3nt: TGTGCCAGCAGCCCAGACGCAGGGTTAGGTGGCTACACCTTC
abundance: .; j_gene: TRBJ1-4; v_gene: TRBV12-5; d_gene: TRBD1; CDR3aa: CASGLDRANKLFF; CDR3nt: TGTGCTAGTGGCCTGGACAGGGCGAACAAACTGTTTTTT
abundance: .; j_gene: TRBJ2-1; v_gene: TRBV27; d_gene: .; CDR3aa: CASSRRAGASVEQFF; CDR3nt: TGTGCCAGCAGCCGGCGGGCGGGGGCTTCGGTGGAGCAGTTCTTC
abundance: .; j_gene: TRBJ2-3; v_gene: TRBV10-3; d_gene: TRBD2; CDR3aa: CAISDKRGGETDTQYF; CDR3nt: TGTGCCATCAGTGACAAGCGGGGGGGCGAGACAGATACGCAGTATTTT
abundance: .; j_gene: TRBJ1-1; v_gene: TRBV11-3; d_gene: .; CDR3aa: CASSQQGYDEAFF; CDR3nt: TGTGCCAGCAGCCAACAGGGATATGATGAAGCTTTCTTT
abundance: .; j_gene: TRBJ1-3; v_gene: TRBV6-5; d_gene: TRBD1; CDR3aa: CASRRQGLSGNTIYF; CDR3nt: TGTGCCAGCAGGCGACAGGGTTTGTCTGGAAACACCATATATTTT